This TCR beta chain is from a study of OX40 agonist ivuxolimab in advanced cancers. Whole-study findings and limits: Relative to CD4+, CD8+ T cells held more expanded clones on average. Blood T cells, both CD4+ and CD8+, expanded clonally by week 6 at 0.1 to 3.0 mg/kg. Low normalized T-cell clonal expansion also characterized some of the nonresponders.

CDR3 size: 13 residues. Germline assignment: CDR1 SGDLS and CDR2 YYNGEE. The V gene lost 4 bases and the J gene lost 8 bases, with 14 bases spanning the gap. Details on this clone: Its specificity is not known.

Assay: immunoSEQ multiplex PCR; the TCRdb copy retains only in-frame clones and omits some. The table lists some 65,000 clones, approximately 90% of them singletons. The study sampled blood at baseline, cycle 4 day 1, and cycle 7 day 1. The clonotype originates from an adult with an advanced solid tumor such as melanoma, head and neck, liver or kidney cancer. This chain uses TRBV9 with TRBJ2-3, with D hard to call. The sequencing used CD4+ or CD8+ T cells sorted from blood, collected in a trial of the OX40 agonist ivuxolimab. CDR3 in DNA: TGTGCCAGCAGCCCGACCCCCTCAGGTACGCAGTATTTT. Translating gives CASSPTPSGTQYF.